Presented here are 5 T cell receptor beta chains from one specimen sequenced in a study of blood T cell repertoires in COVID-19. Libraries were prepared by immunoSEQ multiplex PCR; TCRdb keeps only in-frame clonotypes and omits some of them. The sample comprises about 280,000 clones, roughly 86% of which are singletons, and around 10% rests with the top ten. Material: peripheral blood. The receptors originated from a woman aged 30 to 39 with COVID-19, enrolled during active disease.

The chain uses TRBV18 and TRBJ2-1; D is undetermined. CDR1 and CDR2 from the germline V gene are KGHSH and LQKENI. Trimming took 6 bases from V and 0 from J, leaving 9 bases between them. CDR3 length: 14 residues. The CDR3 protein is CASSRGSSYNEQFF. CDR3 in DNA: TGTGCCAGCTCGCGAGGCAGCTCCTACAATGAGCAGTTCTTC.

In its sample, this clone was seen once. This chain joins TRBV10-3 and TRBJ2-5; D not certain. The CDR3 is 13 amino acids. Germline lookup yields CDR1 ENHRY and CDR2 SYGVKD. The ends were cut back, 7 bases at V and 2 bases at J, with 11 bases in the middle. The CDR3 nucleotides are TGTGCCATCAACGGTAGAGAACAAGAGACCCAGTACTTC. Translated, it gives CAINGREQETQYF.

CDR3 sequence reads: CASSLTQDSNQPQHF. The CDR3 nucleotides read TGTGCCAGCTCTCTGACTCAAGATAGCAATCAGCCCCAGCATTTT. The rearrangement uses TRBV18 and TRBJ1-5; D is ambiguous. Germline-derived CDR1 and CDR2 are KGHSH and LQKENI. The CDR3 runs to 15 residues. V lost 6 bases to trimming and J lost 0 bases, with 12 bases between them.

The V call is TRBV2, the J call TRBJ1-2, with 8 bases fitting TRBD1. The CDR3 is made up of 16 amino acids. Trimming removed 7 bases from V and 0 bases from J; junction bases left unmatched: 10. The germline gives CDR1 SNHLY, CDR2 FYNNEI. In nucleotides, the CDR3 is TGTGCCAGCATGTCGGGACAGGCACTAGCTAACTATGGCTACACCTTC. This codes for CASMSGQALANYGYTF.

This clone appeared a single time. V and J are TRBV18 and TRBJ2-1; a possible D gene is TRBD2 (6 bases). Trimming stripped 6 bases from V and 14 bases from J, with 17 bases between. Germline V gene data show CDR1 as KGHSH and CDR2 as LQKENI. The CDR3 totals 12 residues. Written as DNA, the CDR3 is TGTGCCAGCTCTCCCCGACTAGTGGCCGAGTTCTTC. Translating it yields CASSPRLVAEFF.